Listed below are T cell receptor beta chains from one sample, sequenced in a study of T cells after yellow fever vaccination. TCRdb processed the 5' RACE reads anew with MiXCR; each CDR3 protein has one entry. The repertoire holds some 240,000 distinct CDR3 sequences, with approximately 3.5% as singletons. The sequencing used PBMCs, collected 15 days after the yellow fever booster vaccination. The receptor set was obtained from a man aged 18 to 30 who received the YFV17D yellow fever vaccine. Both conserved end residues are part of each CDR3. Fields, in order: clone size, D gene, V gene, J gene, CDR3 DNA, CDR3 protein. The D gene is left open where the match is weak. Size tells how often a clone was seen (once, few, many) or the class of an expanded clone, and some rows leave it out.

many	TRBD2	TRBV30	TRBJ2-3	TGTGCCTGGAGTGTAGCGGGGGGTATTTCTAGCACAGATACGCAGTATTTT	CAWSVAGGISSTDTQYF
many	NA	TRBV7-3	TRBJ1-1	TGTGCCAGCAGCTCGGACAGCTACACTGAAGCTTTCTTT	CASSSDSYTEAFF
many	TRBD1	TRBV5-5	TRBJ2-3	TGTGCCAGCAGCTTAATGAAGGGGGCCGCAGATACGCAGTATTTT	CASSLMKGAADTQYF
many	NA	TRBV11-3	TRBJ2-3	TGTGCCAGCAGCTTAGACCCAAGCCCAGATACGCAGTATTTT	CASSLDPSPDTQYF
many	NA	TRBV7-2	TRBJ2-1	TGTGCCAGCAGCTTAGTGGGGGTTTACAATGAGCAGTTCTTC	CASSLVGVYNEQFF
many	NA	TRBV12-3/TRBV12-4	TRBJ2-2	TGTGCCAGCAGTTTTTTATTGGTCACCGGGGAGCTGTTTTTT	CASSFLLVTGELFF
many	TRBD2	TRBV7-2	TRBJ2-7	TGTGCCAGCAGCTTAGTGGTGCGGGGGGCCAACGAGCAGTACTTC	CASSLVVRGANEQYF
many	NA	TRBV5-6	TRBJ2-2	TGTGCCAGCAGCTTGGTTGGTTCCGGGTACACCGGGGAGCTGTTTTTT	CASSLVGSGYTGELFF
many	NA	TRBV20-1	TRBJ2-1	TGCAGTGCTAGTGCGGAAGAGCAGTTCTTC	CSASAEEQFF
many	TRBD2	TRBV18	TRBJ2-5	TGTGCCAGCTCACCCTGGACTAGGTTGCTGGAGACCCAGTACTTC	CASSPWTRLLETQYF
many	NA	TRBV20-1	TRBJ1-1	TGCAGTGCAAAGCAGGGAAAGAAGGGAACTGAAGCTTTCTTT	CSAKQGKKGTEAFF
NA	TRBD1	TRBV3-1	TRBJ2-1	TGTGCCAGCAGCCAAGATAGGTTGACAGGGCATCCAATCTTC	CASSQDRLTGHPIF
many	NA	TRBV7-9	TRBJ1-2	TGTGCCAGCAGCCAGCGAGGCTACACCTTC	CASSQRGYTF
many	NA	TRBV12-3/TRBV12-4	TRBJ1-5	TGTGCCAGCAGTCGTACCCCCCTCCAGCCCCAGCATTTT	CASSRTPLQPQHF
many	TRBD1	TRBV6-1	TRBJ2-5	TGTGCCATCCGGACAGGGGGCGTAGAGACCCAGTACTTC	CAIRTGGVETQYF
many	TRBD1	TRBV7-2	TRBJ1-2	TGTGCCAGCAGCCTCGGGACAGGGGGCTATGGCTACACCTTC	CASSLGTGGYGYTF
many	TRBD1	TRBV20-1	TRBJ2-1	TGCAGTGCTAGAGATGGCGGACAGGGAGGCAATGAGCAGTTCTTC	CSARDGGQGGNEQFF
many	NA	TRBV7-9	TRBJ2-5	TGTGCCAGCAGCTTAGGAATGGGACACCAAGAGACCCAGTACTTC	CASSLGMGHQETQYF
many	NA	TRBV12-3/TRBV12-4	TRBJ2-7	TGTGCCAGCAGTTTTGGTTCAGGGTCGGGCTACGAGCAGTACTTC	CASSFGSGSGYEQYF
many	TRBD2	TRBV3-1	TRBJ2-5	TGTGCCAGCAGCCAAGATATGGGACTAGCGGGCAAGACCCAGTACTTC	CASSQDMGLAGKTQYF
many	TRBD1	TRBV7-3	TRBJ1-1	TGTGCCAGCAGCCAGGGGGCGAACACTGAAGCTTTCTTT	CASSQGANTEAFF
many	NA	TRBV4-2	TRBJ1-2	TGTGCCAGCAGCCGCCAGGGGAGTGGGGGCTACACCTTC	CASSRQGSGGYTF
many	TRBD1	TRBV29-1	TRBJ1-1	TGCAGCGTTCACGGACAGGGGCATTTCAGGGGTGAAGCTTTCTTT	CSVHGQGHFRGEAFF
many	TRBD1	TRBV6-2/TRBV6-3	TRBJ2-3	TGTGCCAGCAGTTCAACCCGGGACAGGGTCACAGATACGCAGTATTTT	CASSSTRDRVTDTQYF
many	TRBD1	TRBV5-1	TRBJ1-1	TGCGCCAGCAGCCCTGGGACAGACCTTCTCATGAACACTGAAGCTTTCTTT	CASSPGTDLLMNTEAFF
many	NA	TRBV4-3	TRBJ1-1	TGCGCCAGCAGCCAAGATGCTCGGGGGGGCGCGGGGACTGAAGCTTTCTTT	CASSQDARGGAGTEAFF
many	NA	TRBV4-2	TRBJ1-5	TGTGCCAGCAGCCAAGACCGACAGAATCAGCCCCAGCATTTT	CASSQDRQNQPQHF
many	NA	TRBV14	TRBJ2-1	TGTGCCAGCAGCCAAGAAGGGCAGGGGCCAGATGAGCAGTTCTTC	CASSQEGQGPDEQFF
many	NA	TRBV7-9	TRBJ2-2	TGTGCCAGCAGCTTCGTCGGGACGGGGTCCGGCCCGAACACCGGGGAGCTGTTTTTT	CASSFVGTGSGPNTGELFF
many	NA	TRBV5-4	TRBJ1-5	TGTGCCAGCAGCTGGAAGGGGGAGAGTCAGCCCCAGCATTTT	CASSWKGESQPQHF
many	NA	TRBV5-1	TRBJ2-5	TGCGCCAGCAGCTTGAATAGCTTCGGGGAGACCCAGTACTTC	CASSLNSFGETQYF
many	NA	TRBV20-1	TRBJ2-5	TGCAGTGGTCGGCGCGGGGCAAAAGAGACCCAGTACTTC	CSGRRGAKETQYF
many	TRBD2	TRBV20-1	TRBJ2-7	TGCAGTGCTAGAGACGCTAGCGGGGGGGACTACGAGCAGTACTTC	CSARDASGGDYEQYF
many	TRBD2	TRBV5-1	TRBJ2-3	TGCGCCAGCAGCTTGGCCGGCGGGGGGGCAGATACGCAGTATTTT	CASSLAGGGADTQYF
many	TRBD1	TRBV28	TRBJ2-5	TGTGCCAGCAGTTTAGGGTTGGACAGGGAGTTCGAGACCCAGTACTTC	CASSLGLDREFETQYF
many	TRBD2	TRBV5-4	TRBJ2-1	TGTGCCAGCAGCGGACCGGGACTAGGGTATGAGCAGTTCTTC	CASSGPGLGYEQFF
many	TRBD2	TRBV11-2	TRBJ2-3	TGTGCCAGCAGCTTAGAACCTAGCGGGGGAGCGGATACGCAGTATTTT	CASSLEPSGGADTQYF
many	NA	TRBV4-1	TRBJ1-4	TGCGCCAGCATCGGGCCAGGGAATGAAAAACTGTTTTTT	CASIGPGNEKLFF
few	TRBD1	TRBV9	TRBJ1-5	TGTGCCAGCAGCGTGGGACAGGGGTCCAATCAGCCCCAGCATTTT	CASSVGQGSNQPQHF
many	TRBD1	TRBV3-1	TRBJ2-5	TGTGCCAGCAGCTACGACAGGGGGCGAGAAGAGACCCAGTACTTC	CASSYDRGREETQYF
many	NA	TRBV19	TRBJ1-2	TGTGCCAGTACCGGGCGACAAGACACTAACTATGGCTACACCTTC	CASTGRQDTNYGYTF
many	NA	TRBV12-3/TRBV12-4	TRBJ1-2	TGTGCCAGCAGTATAGAATATAACTATGGCTACACCTTC	CASSIEYNYGYTF
few	TRBD1	TRBV4-1	TRBJ2-1	TGCGCCAGCAGCCTCTCGAGACAGGGCGGCTCCTACAATGAGCAGTTCTTC	CASSLSRQGGSYNEQFF
many	TRBD2	TRBV5-1	TRBJ2-3	TGCGCCAGCAGCTTGGAATTAGCGGGGGGGACAGATACGCAGTATTTT	CASSLELAGGTDTQYF
many	NA	TRBV6-2/TRBV6-3	TRBJ2-3	TGTGCCAGCAGTTTACAAAGACGTTTGCTTGAGGACACAGATACGCAGTATTTT	CASSLQRRLLEDTDTQYF
many	TRBD2	TRBV20-1	TRBJ2-1	TGCAGTGCTAGAGATCATTTGGGAGCGGGGGGGCTAAATGAGCAGTTCTTC	CSARDHLGAGGLNEQFF
many	NA	TRBV20-1	TRBJ2-2	TGCAGTGCCACGGGTGGCGGTAACACCGGGGAGCTGTTTTTT	CSATGGGNTGELFF
many	NA	TRBV18	TRBJ2-1	TGTGCCAGCTCACCACCCCGCAGGGGACATGAGCAGTTCTTC	CASSPPRRGHEQFF
many	NA	TRBV7-9	TRBJ1-1	TGTGCCAGCAGCCCGCGTGAGACCTACACTGAAGCTTTCTTT	CASSPRETYTEAFF
many	TRBD1	TRBV5-1	TRBJ1-5	TGCGCCAGCAGCCCCTGGGGACAGGGCAATCAGCCCCAGCATTTT	CASSPWGQGNQPQHF
many	TRBD2	TRBV7-9	TRBJ2-1	TGTGCCAGCAGCTTCGGGGGGAACTACAATGAGCAGTTCTTC	CASSFGGNYNEQFF